Sequencing of this T cell receptor (beta chain) was carried out in a study of blood T cells in healthy people across ages. Study results and caveats: With donor CMV status unknown, expanded clonotype changes were possibly confounded. A roughly linear age-dependent decrease characterized TCR beta diversity per million T cells. The study found more naive CD4+ cells and higher diversity in long-lived than aged donors.

Germline lookup yields CDR1 SNHLY and CDR2 FYNNEI. Between the trimmed V and J ends, which lost 2 bases and 8 bases, there was a span of 16 bases. CDR3 size: 15 residues. A second about 7 to 12 cycle PCR used barcoded and J-beta primers. TCRdb recomputed calls from the 5' RACE reads with MiXCR, one row per CDR3 protein. This sample has 550,000 to 750,000 distinct CDR3 sequences; roughly 21% occur once, and the top ten carry 3% to 4%. In the case of this clonotype: Antigen specificity is unknown.

Each donor supplied ten milliliters of peripheral blood. This TCR was sampled from a man in his 70s in good health. V usage is TRBV2 and J usage is TRBJ2-1; no definite D call. The sequencing sample was made of blood. CDR3 sequence: CASSEIGLRRDEQFF. In DNA form, the CDR3 reads TGTGCCAGCAGTGAAATCGGTCTTAGGCGTGATGAGCAGTTCTTC.